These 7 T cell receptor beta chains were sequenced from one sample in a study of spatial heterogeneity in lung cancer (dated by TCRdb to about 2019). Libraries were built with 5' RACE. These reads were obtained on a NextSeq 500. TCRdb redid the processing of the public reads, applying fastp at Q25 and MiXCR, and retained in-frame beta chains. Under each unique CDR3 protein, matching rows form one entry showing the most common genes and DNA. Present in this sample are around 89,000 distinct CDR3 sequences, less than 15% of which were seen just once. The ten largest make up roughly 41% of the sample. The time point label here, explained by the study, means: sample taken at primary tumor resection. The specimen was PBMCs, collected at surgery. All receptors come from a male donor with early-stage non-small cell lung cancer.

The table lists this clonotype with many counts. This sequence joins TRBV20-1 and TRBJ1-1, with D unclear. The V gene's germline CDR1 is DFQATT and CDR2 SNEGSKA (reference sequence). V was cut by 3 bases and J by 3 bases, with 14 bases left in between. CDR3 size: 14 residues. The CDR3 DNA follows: TGCAGTGCTAGTAAGTCCCCGTGGGACACTGAAGCTTTCTTT. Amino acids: CSASKSPWDTEAFF.

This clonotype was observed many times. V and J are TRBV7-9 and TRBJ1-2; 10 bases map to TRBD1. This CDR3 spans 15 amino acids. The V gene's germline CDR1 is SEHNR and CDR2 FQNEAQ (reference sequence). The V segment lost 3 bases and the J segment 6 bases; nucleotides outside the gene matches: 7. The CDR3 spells CASSFAGQGEDGYTF. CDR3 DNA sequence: TGTGCCAGCAGCTTTGCCGGACAGGGGGAGGATGGCTACACCTTC. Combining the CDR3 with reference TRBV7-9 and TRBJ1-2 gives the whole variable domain DTGVSQNPRHKITKRGQNVTFRCDPISEHNRLYWYRQTLGQGPEFLTYFQNEAQLEKSRLLSDRFSAERPKGSFSTLEIQRTEQGDSAMYLCASSFAGQGEDGYTFGSGTRLTVV.

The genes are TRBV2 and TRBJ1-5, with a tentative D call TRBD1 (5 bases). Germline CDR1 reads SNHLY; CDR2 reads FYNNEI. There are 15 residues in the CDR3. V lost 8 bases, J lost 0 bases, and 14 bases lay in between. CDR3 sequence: CASRGAVNSNQPQHF. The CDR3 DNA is TGTGCCAGCCGCGGGGCCGTTAATAGCAATCAGCCCCAGCATTTT.

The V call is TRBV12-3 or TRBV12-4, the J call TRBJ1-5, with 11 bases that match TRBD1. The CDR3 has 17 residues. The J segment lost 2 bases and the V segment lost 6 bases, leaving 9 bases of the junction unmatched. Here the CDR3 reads CASRSGTGGLGNQPQHF. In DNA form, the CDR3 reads TGTGCCAGCAGATCCGGGACAGGGGGGTTAGGCAATCAGCCCCAGCATTTT.

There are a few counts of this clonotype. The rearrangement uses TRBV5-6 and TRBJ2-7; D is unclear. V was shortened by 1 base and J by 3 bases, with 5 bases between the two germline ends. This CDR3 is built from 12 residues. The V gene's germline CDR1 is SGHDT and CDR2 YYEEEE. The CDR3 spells CASSLYSYEQYF. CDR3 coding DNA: TGTGCCAGCAGCTTGTACAGCTACGAGCAGTACTTC.

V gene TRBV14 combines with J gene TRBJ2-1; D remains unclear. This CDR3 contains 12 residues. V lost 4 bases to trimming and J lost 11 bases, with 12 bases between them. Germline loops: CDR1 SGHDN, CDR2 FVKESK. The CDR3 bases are TGTGCCAGCAGCCCGAATCCTAGAAAGCAGTTCTTC. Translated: CASSPNPRKQFF.

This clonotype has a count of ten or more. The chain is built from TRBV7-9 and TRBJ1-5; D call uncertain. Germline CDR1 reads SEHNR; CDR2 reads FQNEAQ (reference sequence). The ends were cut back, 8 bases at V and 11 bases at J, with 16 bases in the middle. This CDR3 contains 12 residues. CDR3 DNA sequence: TGTGCCAGCGGTGACGAGTCGAGGGCCCAGCATTTT. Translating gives CASGDESRAQHF.